Below, one TCR beta chain is given with its context. Germline CDR1 and CDR2: MNHEY and SMNVEV (reference sequence). There are 16 residues in the CDR3. V lost 10 bases and J lost 0, with 21 bases in between. These data come from a study of patients and donors after allogeneic stem cell transplantation. Via MiXCR, TCRdb re-called the RT-PCR reads, giving one row per CDR3 protein. The data hold roughly 940,000 distinct CDR3 sequences, with more than 15% observed a single time. This TCR was sampled from a human donor who was either an allogeneic HSCT recipient or a stem cell or donor lymphocyte infusion donor (not recorded which). It is not recorded whose cells these are; they may come from a transplant donor. Sequencing was done on a sample of blood, either unsorted or a sorted T cell fraction (not recorded which). This rearrangement joins TRBV27 to TRBJ1-1; TRBD1 is a possible D gene (6 bases). For the CDR3, the DNA is TGTGCCACCAGCAGGGGTTGGGACGAGATGAACACTGAAGCTTTCTTT. Its translation: CATSRGWDEMNTEAFF.